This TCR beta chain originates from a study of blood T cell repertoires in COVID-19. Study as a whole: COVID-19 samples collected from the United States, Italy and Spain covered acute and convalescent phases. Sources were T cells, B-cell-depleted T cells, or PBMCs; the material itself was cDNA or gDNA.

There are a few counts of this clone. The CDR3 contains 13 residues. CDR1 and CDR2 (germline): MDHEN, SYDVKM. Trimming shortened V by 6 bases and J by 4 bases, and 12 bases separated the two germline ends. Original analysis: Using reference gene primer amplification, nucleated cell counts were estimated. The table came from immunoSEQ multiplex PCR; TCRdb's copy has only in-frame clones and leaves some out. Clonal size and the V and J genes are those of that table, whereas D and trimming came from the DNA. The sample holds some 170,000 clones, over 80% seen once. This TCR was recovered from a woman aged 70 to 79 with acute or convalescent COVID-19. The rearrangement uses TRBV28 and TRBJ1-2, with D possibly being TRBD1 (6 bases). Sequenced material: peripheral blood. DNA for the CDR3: TGTGCCAGCAGCCTACAGGGTCTCTATGGCTACACCTTC. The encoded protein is CASSLQGLYGYTF.